This T cell receptor beta chain came from a study of neurological immune-mediated disorders. Overall study results and limits: The repertoires of 18 of 34 multiple sclerosis patients fell into one related-CDR3 cluster (a possible signature) under phylogenetic grouping.

TCRdb ran MiXCR on the 5' RACE reads and lists one entry per CDR3 protein. This table holds about 71,000 distinct CDR3 sequences, less than 5.5% found once. Trimming cost V 1 base and J 5 bases; bases outside gene matches: 1. The CDR3 spans 14 residues. Germline lookup yields CDR1 GTSNPN and CDR2 SVGIG (reference sequence). This clonotype was observed a few times. Its antigen is as yet unknown. The sample was PBMCs. The chain employs TRBV30 and TRBJ2-2; 10 bases are a match to TRBD2. The origin of this receptor is a man in his thirties or forties with multiple sclerosis. DNA for the CDR3: TGTGCCTGGAGTGCGGGACTAGCGACCGGGGAGCTGTTTTTT. Encoded protein: CAWSAGLATGELFF.